Listed below are T cell receptor beta chains from one sample, sequenced in a study of blood T cell repertoires in COVID-19. Generated by immunoSEQ multiplex PCR, the TCRdb table keeps only in-frame clones and is missing some. The profile covers roughly 200,000 clones, with 80% to 85% appearing a single time and approximately 4.7% taken by the ten largest. The specimen sequenced was peripheral blood. Receptor source: a man between 50 and 59 years old with active or convalescent COVID-19. Each CDR3 is given with its conserved first and last residue. A D gene is named only where the DNA matches it firmly. Part of the rows lack a size; the others show once, few, many or a class for expanded clones.

d_gene,abundance,j_gene,v_gene,CDR3nt,CDR3aa
-,-,TRBJ1-5,TRBV6-2/TRBV6-3,TGTGCCAGCAGTTACTCATATAGCAATCAGCCCCAGCATTTT,CASSYSYSNQPQHF
TRBD1,once,TRBJ1-3,TRBV30,TGTGCCTGGAGCCTCGACAGGGGAAGAAACACCATATATTTT,CAWSLDRGRNTIYF
TRBD1,once,TRBJ1-4,TRBV5-4,TGTGCCAGCAGCTCGGGACAGGGGGCTAGGGAAAAACTGTTTTTT,CASSSGQGAREKLFF
-,-,TRBJ1-1,TRBV11-3,TGTGCCAGCAGCGCGCCGCAGGCTATGAACACTGAAGCTTTCTTT,CASSAPQAMNTEAFF
-,-,TRBJ1-2,TRBV20-1,TGCAGTGCTAGTACCTTGGACAAGTTCTATGGCTACACCTTC,CSASTLDKFYGYTF
TRBD2,-,TRBJ2-1,TRBV2,TGTGCCAGCGAAGGGGGACTAGCGGGCAATGAGCAGTTCTTC,CASEGGLAGNEQFF
TRBD2,-,TRBJ2-1,TRBV7-8,TGTGCCAGCAGCTTCTCAGGACTAGCAAACAATGAGCAGTTCTTC,CASSFSGLANNEQFF
TRBD1,-,TRBJ1-6,TRBV3-1/TRBV3-2,TGTGCCAGCAGCTCCGGGACAGGGATCTCACCCCTCCACTTT,CASSSGTGISPLHF
-,-,TRBJ2-1,TRBV2,TGTGCCAGCGCGATTAGCGATGAGCAGTTCTTC,CASAISDEQFF
TRBD1,-,TRBJ1-3,TRBV5-1,TGCGCCAGCAGCGTGGACAGGAGCTCTGGAAACACCATATATTTT,CASSVDRSSGNTIYF
TRBD1,-,TRBJ2-6,TRBV12-5,TGTGCTAGTGGTTCGCGACAGGGGGCTGTAGGTGGGGCCAACGTCCTGACTTTC,CASGSRQGAVGGANVLTF
-,many,TRBJ2-1,TRBV11-2,TGTGCCAGCAGCCAAGACAACCGCTCCTACAATGAGCAGTTCTTC,CASSQDNRSYNEQFF
-,-,TRBJ1-1,TRBV6-5,TGTGCCAGCAGGGCCTCAAGCGCTTTGAACACTGAAGCTTTCTTT,CASRASSALNTEAFF
TRBD1,few,TRBJ1-1,TRBV9,TGTGCCAGCAGCGCGTTGACAGGGGGAGAAACTGAAGCTTTCTTT,CASSALTGGETEAFF
TRBD1,-,TRBJ1-3,TRBV9,TGTGCCAGCAGCGTAGTGTCAGGGGGAGGTGGAAACACCATATATTTT,CASSVVSGGGGNTIYF
TRBD2,-,TRBJ2-3,TRBV29-1,TGCAGCACCTACGGGGCTAGCGGGGGAGGGAATACGCAGTATTTT,CSTYGASGGGNTQYF
TRBD2,once,TRBJ2-3,TRBV9,TGTGCCAGCAGCGCGCTGGGGGGGGATACGCAGTATTTT,CASSALGGDTQYF